This T cell receptor beta chain emerged from a study of T-cell memory formation after mild COVID-19. Study observations and caveats: Pre-infection memory harbored some responding clones, suggesting cross-reactive memory joined.

Germline assignment: CDR1 DFQATT and CDR2 SNEGSKA (reference sequence). The V and J ends lost 3 bases and 9 bases, in that order; junction bases with no gene match: 11. There are 14 residues in the CDR3. Employing constant-segment primers, 5'RACE generated TCR alpha and TCR beta cDNA libraries bearing sample barcodes and UMIs. One entry per CDR3 protein, called by TCRdb with MiXCR from the 5' RACE reads. The sample gives a few hundred thousand distinct CDR3 sequences, 20% to 25% of which show up once; under 15% is in the top ten. Worth noting for this clonotype: What it binds is not known.

This sequence was found in an adult woman who had mild COVID-19 (a few samples of this study predate the infection). Cell type and time point are not known. The chain uses TRBV20-1 and TRBJ2-5, with 9 bases identical to TRBD2. The sample comprised PBMCs or a T cell subset sorted from them (not recorded which). In DNA form, the CDR3 reads TGCAGTGCTAGCTTCGGCGGGAGGGACGGGGCCCAGTACTTC. Protein sequence: CSASFGGRDGAQYF.